The text below deals with one TCR beta chain. These data are taken from a study of somatic mutations in cytotoxic T cells in rheumatoid arthritis. Germline V gene sequence: CDR1 MNHEY, CDR2 SVGAGI. This CDR3 is built from 14 residues. The V gene lost 6 bases and the J gene lost 0 bases, with 9 bases spanning the gap. How the authors handled the data: There were rare matches between patient CD8+ clones larger than 1% and published virus-specific TCRB sequences. Here immunoSEQ multiplex PCR was the method, and the copy in TCRdb shows in-frame clones only, minus some. V and J calls and clone size are given by that table; D and trimming were obtained from the DNA. This table has tens of thousands of clones, 80% to 90% appearing once.

This chain joins TRBV6-5 and TRBJ1-3; tentative D call: TRBD1 (6 bases). The sequencing sample was made of CD8+ T cells sorted from blood. This clonotype originated in an adult with rheumatoid arthritis. The chain's CDR3 is CASRTGPSGNTIYF. The CDR3, as DNA: TGTGCCAGCAGGACAGGACCCTCTGGAAACACCATATATTTT.